This T cell receptor beta chain was profiled in a study of blood T cell repertoires in COVID-19. In terms of age and location, participants ranged from roughly 18 to 100 years and lived in under 30 US areas. Participant reports of clinical history set cohort assignment. This CDR3 region has 14 residues. Germline CDR1 and CDR2: ENHRY and SYGVKD. Trimming pared 0 bases from V and 15 bases from J, leaving 18 bases between. The data were produced by immunoSEQ multiplex PCR, yet TCRdb's version contains in-frame clones alone and is incomplete. The sample lists a few hundred thousand clones, 90% occurring once.

The sequenced sample was PBMCs or T cells enriched from blood (not recorded which). The chain joins TRBV10-3 to TRBJ2-1; no clear D gene. The TCR originated in a man between 18 and 35 years old who had recovered from COVID-19. The CDR3, as DNA: TGTGCCATCAGTGAGTCGTCTAGATTCTTTAGTATGTTCTTC. Its translation is CAISESSRFFSMFF.